This TCR beta chain was observed in a study of cytomegalovirus exposure and HLA in healthy donors. This clone was found a few times. The V gene's germline CDR1 is SNHLY and CDR2 FYNNEI. The length of the CDR3 is 17 residues. The junction had 6 bases not matched to a gene; V was cut back by 3 bases and J by 2 bases. Sequencing was performed with immunoSEQ multiplex PCR; in TCRdb, only in-frame clones are kept and a portion is missing. Here the sample spans roughly 43,000 clones, approximately 90% being singletons. The sequencing input was PBMCs. This sequence originates from a man between 18 and 29 years old in good health and CMV-seronegative. This chain connects TRBV2 to TRBJ2-3; 12 nucleotides match TRBD2. The DNA for the CDR3 is TGTGCCAGCAGTGAGAGACTAGCGGGGGATTTCACAGATACGCAGTATTTT. Translating gives CASSERLAGDFTDTQYF.